A single sample is the source of the 22 T cell receptor beta chains below, sequenced in a study of T cells in Graves' hyperthyroidism and ophthalmopathy. RNA transcripts gave rise to amplified TCR beta CDR3 regions. HTBI primers were used for first-round RT-PCR of the TCR CDR3. One entry per CDR3 protein results from TCRdb running MiXCR on the multiplex PCR reads. The sample contains 250,000 to 300,000 distinct CDR3 sequences, over 15% of which appear only once. Input material: blood. These receptors were taken from a woman in her sixties with Graves' ophthalmopathy.

This clonotype was recorded at least ten times. The J gene is TRBJ1-1, the V gene TRBV7-2, with 8 bases aligning to TRBD1. Germline CDR1 and CDR2: SGHTA and FQGNSA. After removal of 5 bases from V and 0 bases from J, the junction contained 5 bases not matched to a gene. The CDR3 totals 15 residues. The CDR3 is CASSRQGTMNTEAFF. CDR3 sequence (DNA): TGTGCCAGCAGCCGACAGGGGACGATGAACACTGAAGCTTTCTTT.

This clonotype was observed at least ten times. V and J are TRBV28 and TRBJ2-3; 9 positions agree with TRBD1. The trim removed 4 bases at V and 2 bases at J, leaving 4 bases unmatched. Germline loops: CDR1 MDHEN, CDR2 SYDVKM. CDR3 size: 15 residues. Here the CDR3 reads CASSWDRAATDTQYF. The CDR3 coding sequence is TGTGCCAGCAGTTGGGACAGGGCGGCCACAGATACGCAGTATTTT.

This clonotype was observed many times. This rearrangement joins TRBV11-2 to TRBJ1-2; D uncertain. V was cut by 1 base and J by 4 bases, with 7 bases left in between. The V gene's germline CDR1 is SGHAT and CDR2 FQNNGV. The length of the CDR3 is 13 residues. The CDR3 loop is CASSLAQPYGYTF. As DNA, the CDR3 is TGTGCCAGCAGCTTAGCACAGCCCTATGGCTACACCTTC.

The chain uses TRBV29-1 and TRBJ2-3; the D gene is possibly TRBD2 (7 bases). CDR1 and CDR2 from the germline V gene are SQVTM and ANQGSEA. This CDR3 contains 15 residues. V gave up 3 bases and J gave up 4 bases, with 17 bases separating them. Here the CDR3 DNA reads TGCAGCGTTGATAGGGGGGGGGCCCGGGCAGATACGCAGTATTTT. Its translation: CSVDRGGARADTQYF.

V and J are TRBV24-1 and TRBJ2-3; 10 positions match TRBD2. V gave up 7 bases and J gave up 3 bases; unmatched junction bases: 6. The CDR3 has 15 amino acids. Germline CDR1 and CDR2: KGHDR and SFDVKD. The CDR3 coding sequence is TGTGCCACCAGCCATAGCGGGGGGAGGACAGATACGCAGTATTTT. Amino acids: CATSHSGGRTDTQYF.

This chain links TRBV5-6 with TRBJ2-7, with D tentatively TRBD1 (6 bases). Per the germline V gene, CDR1 is SGHDT and CDR2 is YYEEEE. The V end lost 4 bases, the J end lost 0 bases, and 11 bases lay between the germline ends. This CDR3 is built from 14 residues. The CDR3 nucleotides are TGTGCCAGCAGCCTAGGACAGAGCTCCTACGAGCAGTACTTC. Its translation is CASSLGQSSYEQYF.

This clonotype has at least ten counts. The chain combines TRBV5-1 with TRBJ2-1; 7 nucleotides agree with TRBD1. V was pared by 3 bases and J by 4 bases, with 4 bases of the junction left unmatched. Germline V gives CDR1 SGHRS, CDR2 YFSETQ. The CDR3 runs to 14 residues. CDR3 protein: CASSYGQVYNEQFF. CDR3 nucleotide sequence: TGCGCCAGCAGCTACGGACAGGTATACAATGAGCAGTTCTTC.

This clonotype was counted many times. The chain couples TRBV7-2 to TRBJ2-3; D gene ambiguous. The ends were cut back, 1 base at V and 10 bases at J, with 6 bases in the middle. In germline, CDR1 is SGHTA, CDR2 FQGNSA. The CDR3 totals 11 residues. CDR3 sequence reads: CASSLDDAQYF. The DNA for the CDR3 is TGTGCCAGCAGCTTAGACGATGCGCAGTATTTT.

This clonotype occurred a few times. The chain combines TRBV12-3 or TRBV12-4 with TRBJ2-7; 8 nucleotides agree with TRBD1. The CDR3 spans 14 residues. The ends lost 8 bases at V and 6 bases at J; junction bases unmatched: 12. The DNA of the CDR3 is TGTGCCAGCGCCCCATCCCAGGGGGCGGGCGAGCAGTACTTC. Translating gives CASAPSQGAGEQYF.

Worth noting for this clonotype: This may be a read error, as it is one base from a much larger clone. The rearrangement uses TRBV6-1 and TRBJ2-2, with 15 bases aligning to TRBD2. The CDR3 is 18 amino acids. Per germline, CDR1 MNHNS and CDR2 SASEGT. The CDR3 DNA is TGTGCCAGCAGCCTCGGACTAGCGGGGGGGCCGAGGACCGGGAAGCTGTTTTTT. As protein: CASSLGLAGGPRTGKLFF.

This clonotype was detected many times. This chain connects TRBV7-2 to TRBJ1-1; D gene uncertain. The CDR3 runs 11 residues. V lost 4 bases to trimming and J lost 14 bases, with 14 bases between them. CDR1 and CDR2 from the germline V gene are SGHTA and FQGNSA. The DNA for the CDR3 is TGTGCCAGCAGCTCCAAACTTGTTGGATTCTTT. It yields the protein CASSSKLVGFF.

The V and J genes are TRBV4-3 and TRBJ2-1, with 9 bases aligning to TRBD2. The CDR3 contains 17 residues. Germline CDR1 is LGHNA and CDR2 is YSLEER. The V gene end was trimmed by 0 bases and the J gene end by 3 bases; junction bases not matched to a gene: 6. This CDR3 reads CASSQEISAGGYNEQFF. The CDR3 DNA reads TGCGCCAGCAGCCAAGAAATCTCAGCGGGAGGCTACAATGAGCAGTTCTTC.

Comment on this clonotype: A single base separates this from a much larger clone, so it may be a read error. V usage is TRBV6-1 and J usage is TRBJ1-2, with TRBD1 matching over 9 bases. The CDR3 loop spans 15 amino acids. The germline CDR1 and CDR2 sequences are MNHNS and SASEGT. This chain's CDR3 is CVSSSGQGRGYGYTF. CDR3 DNA sequence: TGTGTCAGCAGTAGCGGACAGGGGCGCGGGTATGGCTACACCTTC.

This clonotype has at least ten counts. V and J are TRBV7-8 and TRBJ2-7; 8 nucleotides align to TRBD2. The CDR3 length is 16 residues. With 1 base clipped from V and 1 base from J, the junction kept 6 bases outside the gene matches. Germline CDR1 is SGHVS and CDR2 is FQNEAQ. The CDR3 DNA is TGTGCCAGCAGCTTAGGCTTTGCGGGAGGATCCTACGAGCAGTACTTC. Its protein is CASSLGFAGGSYEQYF.

This clonotype was counted at least ten times. V usage is TRBV6-1 and J usage is TRBJ2-2; TRBD2 agrees at 9 bases. Germline V gives CDR1 MNHNS, CDR2 SASEGT. J gave up 5 bases and V 7 bases, and 8 bases lay outside the gene matches. CDR3 length equals 15 residues. The CDR3 DNA reads TGTGCCAGCAAGGGATCTAGCGGGAAGACCGGGGAGCTGTTTTTT. It codes for CASKGSSGKTGELFF.

This clonotype was observed many times. This chain uses TRBV6-1 with TRBJ2-7, with TRBD2 matching over 14 bases. The CDR3 has 15 amino acids. Germline V gives CDR1 MNHNS, CDR2 SASEGT. V lost 5 bases, J lost 6 bases, and 6 bases stayed unmatched. The CDR3 nucleotides are TGTGCCAGCAGTCAGGGACTAGCGGGAGTCAGCGAGCAGTACTTC. It encodes CASSQGLAGVSEQYF.

This clonotype was seen at least ten times. The rearrangement links TRBV7-6 to TRBJ2-5; D not certain. V was pared by 1 base and J by 1 base, with 10 bases between. Germline CDR1 reads SGHVS; CDR2 reads FNYEAQ. The CDR3 length is 15 residues. CDR3 sequence (DNA): TGTGCCAGCAGCTTAGTGGGCTGGCTCCAAGAGACCCAGTACTTC. Translation gives CASSLVGWLQETQYF. Using reference TRBV7-6 and TRBJ2-5 for the parts outside the CDR3, the full variable domain is GAGVSQSPRYKVTKRGQDVALRCDPISGHVSLYWYRQALGQGPEFLTYFNYEAQQDKSGLPNDRFSAERPEGSISTLTIQRTEQRDSAMYRCASSLVGWLQETQYFGPGTRLLVL.

The chain couples TRBV6-1 to TRBJ2-1; D gene unclear. The germline V and J ends were trimmed by 6 bases and 10 bases, with 13 bases remaining between them. CDR3 length: 12 residues. The germline gives CDR1 MNHNS, CDR2 SASEGT. The CDR3, as DNA: TGTGCCAGCAGGGAGACCGTGGGGGAGCAGTTCTTC. The encoded protein is CASRETVGEQFF.

This clonotype was seen repeatedly, ten times or more. V and J are TRBV28 and TRBJ2-1; 10 nucleotides agree with TRBD2. Unmatched junction bases numbered 8, after V lost 5 bases and J lost 10 bases. CDR3 size: 14 residues. Looked up from germline, CDR1 is MDHEN and CDR2 is SYDVKM. CDR3 in DNA: TGTGCCAGCAGTCCGAGGACTAGCGGAGGCGAGCAGTTCTTC. It yields the protein CASSPRTSGGEQFF.

This clonotype has just a few counts. For the CDR3, the DNA is TGTGCCAGCAGCTTAAGCGAGAAACCTGCAGTTGGCTGCAATCAGCCCCAGCATTTT. It translates to CASSLSEKPAVGCNQPQHF. The chain carries TRBV7-3 and TRBJ1-5; D call uncertain. Per the germline V gene, CDR1 is SGHTA and CDR2 is FQGTGA. Trimming removed 1 base at V and 2 bases at J, with 21 bases between. The CDR3 is 19 residues long.

This clonotype was observed many times. The chain has TRBV20-1 and TRBJ2-2; TRBD1 might be the D (6 bases). This CDR3 spans 16 amino acids. The V end lost 5 bases, the J end lost 6 bases, and 22 bases lay between the germline ends. The germline V gene encodes CDR1 DFQATT and CDR2 SNEGSKA (reference sequence). Written as DNA, the CDR3 is TGCAGTGCTCTTGGGGCAGGGGCGGCCGTTTCCGGGGAGCTGTTTTTT. It yields the protein CSALGAGAAVSGELFF.

This clonotype has only a few counts. The V call is TRBV19, the J call TRBJ1-5, with 7 bases lining up with TRBD1. This CDR3 spans 16 amino acids. Germline V gene lookup returns CDR1 LNHDA and CDR2 SQIVND (reference sequence). The V and J ends lost 6 bases and 0 bases, in that order; junction bases with no gene match: 8. CDR3 protein: CASRREQGYSNQPQHF. In DNA form, the CDR3 reads TGTGCCAGTAGGAGAGAACAGGGGTATAGCAATCAGCCCCAGCATTTT.